These 10 T cell receptor beta chains came from one sample sequenced in a study of regulatory T cells in long-lasting Graves disease. Time point indicated: persistent/refractory GD, antithyroid drugs over 5 years with positive TRAb. Researchers made the TCR library from RNA that was extracted from PBMCs. Researchers made TCR beta libraries by using iRepertoire HTBI primers and running Arm-PCR on CDR3 regions. MiXCR was run by TCRdb on the multiplex PCR reads, yielding one entry per CDR3 protein. In the table there are about 290,000 distinct CDR3 sequences, 20% to 25% of which are singletons. The specimen was peripheral blood mononuclear cells (PBMCs), collected when the disease was refractory, from a patient treated with antithyroid drugs. Receptors were obtained from a female donor with Graves disease.

This clonotype occurred many times. The rearrangement joins TRBV20-1 to TRBJ2-5; D call uncertain. Germline V CDR1 and CDR2: DFQATT, SNEGSKA (reference sequence). This CDR3 is built from 14 residues. V lost 1 base, J lost 2 bases, and 11 bases lay in between. The CDR3 coding sequence is TGCAGTGCTAGAGTTGTGGCAGGTCAAGAGACCCAGTACTTC. Residues: CSARVVAGQETQYF.

This clonotype was seen only a few times. The V and J genes are TRBV5-1 and TRBJ2-7; no clear D. Trimming removed 0 bases at V and 2 bases at J, with 12 bases between. The germline gives CDR1 SGHRS, CDR2 YFSETQ. The CDR3 is 15 residues long. The CDR3 nucleotides read TGCGCCAGCAGCTTGGAATCACCACTAACCTACGAGCAGTACTTC. This sequence encodes CASSLESPLTYEQYF.

In regard to this clonotype: An end of the junction differs from the germline gene, which may be a read error. The chain links TRBV27 to TRBJ2-7, with TRBD2 as a possible D gene (5 bases). The CDR3 has 14 amino acids. Germline values: CDR1 MNHEY, CDR2 SMNVEV (reference sequence). CDR3 nucleotides: TGTGCCAACAGTTTATTGGAACGGAGGTTCGAGCAGTACTTC. Amino acids: CANSLLERRFEQYF.

The chain carries TRBV10-3 and TRBJ2-7, with TRBD1 matching over 10 bases. This CDR3 spans 14 amino acids. Trimming at V came to 5 bases and at J to 6 bases, leaving 7 bases not matched to a gene. Germline V gene lookup returns CDR1 ENHRY and CDR2 SYGVKD. Here the CDR3 reads CAISYGQGVGEQYF. The CDR3 DNA follows: TGTGCCATCAGTTATGGACAGGGGGTTGGCGAGCAGTACTTC.

CDR3 DNA: TGTGCCAGCAGCCCAGGACTACTCCCCTACGAGCAGTACTTC. As protein: CASSPGLLPYEQYF. The chain uses TRBV6-1 and TRBJ2-5; tentatively, D is TRBD2 (6 bases). The J call may be incorrect, as the DNA end agrees better with TRBJ2-7. The CDR3 spans 14 residues. Germline loops: CDR1 MNHNS, CDR2 SASEGT.

This sequence joins TRBV20-1 and TRBJ1-3; D gene ambiguous. Germline V lookup: CDR1 DFQATT, CDR2 SNEGSKA (reference sequence). The CDR3 is made up of 12 amino acids. V was pared by 5 bases and J by 0 bases, with 5 bases between. The CDR3 region is CSAYGSGNTIYF. DNA for the CDR3: TGCAGTGCTTACGGCTCTGGAAACACCATATATTTT.

This chain links TRBV5-1 with TRBJ1-1, with a weak D call TRBD1 (5 bases). The ends were cut back, 3 bases at V and 6 bases at J, with 15 bases in the middle. The germline V gene encodes CDR1 SGHRS and CDR2 YFSETQ. The CDR3 is 14 residues long. This CDR3 is CASSWDRPSSEAFF. CDR3 in DNA: TGCGCCAGCAGCTGGGACCGACCGAGTTCTGAAGCTTTCTTT. The variable domain in full, completed from reference TRBV5-1 and TRBJ1-1, reads KAGVTQTPRYLIKTRGQQVTLSCSPISGHRSVSWYQQTPGQGLQFLFEYFSETQRNKGNFPGRFSGRQFSNSRSEMNVSTLELGDSALYLCASSWDRPSSEAFFGQGTRLTVV.

In its sample, this clonotype was seen many times. The chain uses TRBV2 and TRBJ2-2; 8 nucleotides agree with TRBD1. In germline, CDR1 is SNHLY, CDR2 FYNNEI. The CDR3 totals 15 residues. V shed 6 bases, J shed 8 bases, and the junction held 11 bases outside the gene matches. CDR3 sequence (DNA): TGTGCCAGCAGATCCGGGACAGGCGTGTGGGGGGAGCTGTTTTTT. Protein: CASRSGTGVWGELFF.

The DNA for the CDR3 is TGTGCCAGCTCACCCCACAGGGGCCCCTACGAGCAGTACTTC. It is translated as CASSPHRGPYEQYF. J is TRBJ2-7 and V is TRBV18; 7 bases line up with TRBD1. J lost 2 bases, V lost 3 bases, and 4 bases had no gene match. Germline-derived CDR1 and CDR2 are KGHSH and LQKENI. The CDR3 is 14 amino acids.

In the case of this clonotype: The conserved phenylalanine or tryptophan is not found at the CDR3 terminus, so this likely reflects a read error. This rearrangement joins TRBV20-1 to TRBJ2-7; the match to TRBD1 covers 10 bases. J gave up 9 bases and V 6 bases, and 11 bases lay outside the gene matches. The germline V gene encodes CDR1 DFQATT and CDR2 SNEGSKA (reference sequence). The CDR3 is 13 residues long. In nucleotides, the CDR3 is TGCAGTGCCGAGACAGGGGGCGCAACAGGGCAGTACCTC. This gives the protein CSAETGGATGQYL.